Only one count was recorded for the clone carrying this T cell receptor (beta chain). This sample is drawn from a study of T cell responses to AZD1222 COVID-19 vaccine. Sequenced by immunoSEQ multiplex PCR; TCRdb stores in-frame clones only, minus some. The sample yields some 50,000 clones, 79% seen once. Germline V CDR1 and CDR2: SGHAT, FQNNGV. This CDR3 region has 15 residues. V was trimmed by 0 bases and J by 4 bases, leaving 10 bases between them. The clonotype comes from an adult in good health. This specimen was peripheral blood, taken on day 0 of MenACWY control vaccination. V gene TRBV11-2 combines with J gene TRBJ1-5; D is ambiguous. CDR3: CASSLEMIPNQPQHF. The CDR3 DNA reads TGTGCCAGCAGCTTAGAAATGATTCCGAATCAGCCCCAGCATTTT.